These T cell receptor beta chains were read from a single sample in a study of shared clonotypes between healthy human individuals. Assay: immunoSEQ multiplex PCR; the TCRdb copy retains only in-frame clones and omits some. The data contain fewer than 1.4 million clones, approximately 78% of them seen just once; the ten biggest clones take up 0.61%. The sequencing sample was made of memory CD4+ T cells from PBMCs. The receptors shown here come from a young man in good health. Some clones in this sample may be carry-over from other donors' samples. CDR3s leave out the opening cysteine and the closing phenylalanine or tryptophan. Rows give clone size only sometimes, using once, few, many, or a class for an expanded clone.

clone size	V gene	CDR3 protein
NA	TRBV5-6	ASTQGTSGIREQF
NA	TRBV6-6	ASIRTSGSYEQY
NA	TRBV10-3	ATLAGQASEQY
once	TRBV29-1	SVALAGVSYEQY
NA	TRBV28	ASSGPDRGSYNEQF
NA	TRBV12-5	ASAGYPTYEQY
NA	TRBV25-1	ASSDVSRQVQTQY
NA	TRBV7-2	ASSLELQGGGRNTQY
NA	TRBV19	ASSIDFSTGTLSPH
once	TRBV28	ASSPSGQAGGEKLF
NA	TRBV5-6	ASSLLGRNQPQH
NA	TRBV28	ASIWTHGDTGELF
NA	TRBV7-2	ASSPYSAGNTIY
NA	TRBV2	ASSYLEGNTIY
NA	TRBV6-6	ASRATGVGNQPQH
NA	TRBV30	AWSVGGRRYEQY
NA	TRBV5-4	ASSFAGANYGYT
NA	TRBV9	ASSVGGRERGAGELF
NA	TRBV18	ASSPRQTKANYGYT
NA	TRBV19	ASSTRTGVWTEAF
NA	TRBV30	AWAVQLNTEAF
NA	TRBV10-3	AISESGIGNEKLF
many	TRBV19	ASSTGGHYQPQH
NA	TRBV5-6	ASSLGASGTYEQY
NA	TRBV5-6	ASSARLGQETQY
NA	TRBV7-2	ASSLVVTSGSYEQY
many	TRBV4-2	ASSQDAREPIYGYT
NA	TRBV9	ASSVQGGTQY